This TCR beta chain comes out of a study of cytomegalovirus exposure and HLA in healthy donors. The PCR was carried out with 60 Vbeta primers and 13 Jbeta primers. Assay used: immunoSEQ multiplex PCR; TCRdb lists only in-frame clones, some missing. Here the sample spans about 190,000 clones, just under 75% being singletons. CDR3 length: 14 amino acids. V dropped 6 bases and J dropped 10 bases, with 19 bases sitting between them. CDR1 is MGHDK and CDR2 is SYGVNS in the germline V gene. Study-level findings and limits: Diagnosis of cytomegalovirus status made by the classifier reportedly showed high specificity and sensitivity. At a 0.05 false discovery rate, a later analysis found about 17,000 TCR beta sequences to be associated with HLA alleles.

Notes on this clone: The antigen remains unidentified.

The sequenced sample consisted of PBMCs. The origin of this receptor is a man younger than 40 in good health and CMV-seropositive. The genes are TRBV25-1 and TRBJ2-1, with D possibly being TRBD1 (5 bases). The CDR3, as DNA: TGTGCCAGCAGCCCAACCCTGGGGCTCCGAGAGCAGTTCTTC. Protein sequence: CASSPTLGLREQFF.